The 22 T cell receptor beta chains given below trace back to one sample, sequenced in a study of radiotherapy plus CTLA-4 blockade in lung cancer (dated by TCRdb to the late 2010s). The library was produced with the immunoSEQ multiplex PCR assay. The table was pulled from immuneACCESS by TCRdb, which kept in-frame rearrangements only. Such tables lose some clones; where checked, under half of the loss comes from unresolved V genes, and the rest has no known cause. Present in this sample are tens of thousands of clones, over 75% of which were seen just once. The top ten constitute less than 9.5% of the sample. Sequences were derived from peripheral blood, sampled from a patient treated with radiotherapy plus ipilimumab. Source of these receptors: a human donor with non-small cell lung cancer whose response to radiotherapy plus ipilimumab could not be evaluated.

The genes are TRBV6-5 and TRBJ1-3; 9 nucleotides match TRBD1. The CDR3 runs 16 residues. The trim removed 0 bases at V and 3 bases at J, leaving 3 bases unmatched. Looked up from germline, CDR1 is MNHEY and CDR2 is SVGAGI. For the CDR3, the DNA is TGTGCCAGCAGTTACTCGACGGGACAGGGTGGAAACACCATATATTTT. Translated: CASSYSTGQGGNTIYF.

The chain uses TRBV5-1 and TRBJ2-2, with 8 bases fitting TRBD1. The CDR3 spans 13 residues. Germline lookup yields CDR1 SGHRS and CDR2 YFSETQ. The V segment lost 5 bases and the J segment 7 bases; nucleotides outside the gene matches: 4. CDR3 sequence reads: CASRRGQDGELFF. The CDR3 nucleotides read TGCGCCAGCAGGCGGGGACAGGACGGGGAGCTGTTTTTT.

This chain links TRBV7-2 with TRBJ2-5; 7 nucleotides agree with TRBD2. The CDR3 has 16 amino acids. The trim removed 1 base at V and 5 bases at J, leaving 10 bases unmatched. CDR1 and CDR2 (germline): SGHTA, FQGNSA. For the CDR3, the DNA is TGTGCCAGCAGCTTAGATGCGGCGGGGGAGTATGAGACCCAGTACTTC. It is translated as CASSLDAAGEYETQYF.

This clone was observed once. V gene TRBV13 combines with J gene TRBJ1-6; 9 bases align to TRBD1. V lost 1 base to trimming and J lost 9 bases; unmatched junction nucleotides: 4. Germline V gives CDR1 PRHDT, CDR2 FYEKMQ (reference sequence). This CDR3 contains 15 residues. Here the CDR3 DNA reads TGTGCCAGCAGCTTAGAGGACAGGGGCGGTTCACCCCTCCACTTT. Its translation is CASSLEDRGGSPLHF.

The gene calls are TRBV11-2 and TRBJ2-3; 13 nucleotides line up with TRBD2. Trimming took 2 bases from V and 2 from J; bases not matched to a gene: 7. CDR3 length: 18 residues. Per germline, CDR1 SGHAT and CDR2 FQNNGV. CDR3 in DNA: TGTGCCAGCAGCTTACCCTTTGGACTAGCGGGGGACACAGATACGCAGTATTTT. Protein product: CASSLPFGLAGDTDTQYF.

The chain uses TRBV6-1 and TRBJ1-3, with TRBD1 identical over 7 bases. The ends lost 2 bases at V and 1 base at J; junction bases unmatched: 5. Germline loops: CDR1 MNHNS, CDR2 SASEGT. The CDR3 runs 16 residues. CDR3 in amino acids: CASSERLQGSGNTIYF. The CDR3 DNA follows: TGTGCCAGCAGTGAACGCCTACAGGGGTCTGGAAACACCATATATTTT.

The chain uses TRBV28 and TRBJ1-4; 7 bases match TRBD1. This CDR3 region has 16 residues. Germline CDR1 and CDR2: MDHEN and SYDVKM. The trim removed 5 bases at V and 2 bases at J, leaving 8 bases unmatched. CDR3 region: CASSRTGPQTNEKLFF. CDR3 coding DNA: TGTGCCAGCAGTCGGACAGGTCCGCAGACTAATGAAAAACTGTTTTTT.

This chain uses TRBV30 with TRBJ1-4; 8 nucleotides line up with TRBD1. The CDR3 is 17 residues long. Trimming at V came to 3 bases and at J to 0 bases, leaving 9 bases not matched to a gene. Germline V gene lookup returns CDR1 GTSNPN and CDR2 SVGIG (reference sequence). CDR3 loop: CAWRPQGARATNEKLFF. The CDR3 DNA follows: TGTGCCTGGAGGCCCCAGGGGGCGCGGGCAACTAATGAAAAACTGTTTTTT.

This rearrangement joins TRBV15 to TRBJ2-5; a weak D match, TRBD1 (5 bases). The tail of the sequence fits TRBJ2-7 better, so the J call may be wrong. There are 14 residues in the CDR3. Germline values: CDR1 LNHNV, CDR2 YYDKDF (reference sequence). In DNA, the CDR3 is TGTGCCACCAGCAGTGGAAAGGGGCCCTACGAGCAGTACTTC. Residues: CATSSGKGPYEQYF.

This chain joins TRBV6-5 and TRBJ2-7; weak D call: TRBD2 (5 bases). V lost 6 bases, J lost 0 bases, and 9 bases lay in between. Looked up from germline, CDR1 is MNHEY and CDR2 is SVGAGI. There are 13 residues in the CDR3. DNA of the CDR3: TGTGCCAGCAGGGGAGCGAGCTCCTACGAGCAGTACTTC. Amino acids: CASRGASSYEQYF.

This chain connects TRBV4-2 to TRBJ2-1; 10 nucleotides line up with TRBD2. The V and J ends lost 2 bases and 4 bases, in that order; junction bases with no gene match: 5. The length of the CDR3 is 16 residues. Germline V gives CDR1 LGHNA, CDR2 YNFKEQ. The CDR3 sequence is CASSQNLAGEYNEQFF. As DNA, the CDR3 is TGTGCCAGCAGCCAAAACCTAGCGGGAGAGTACAATGAGCAGTTCTTC.

This chain links TRBV7-2 with TRBJ2-7, with 12 bases fitting TRBD1. Trimming cost V 1 base and J 6 bases; bases outside gene matches: 4. This CDR3 has 15 amino acids. Germline CDR1 is SGHTA and CDR2 is FQGNSA. CDR3 residues: CASSLDPGQGAEQYF. CDR3 coding DNA: TGTGCCAGCAGCTTAGATCCGGGACAGGGGGCCGAGCAGTACTTC.

This clone was observed a few times. At one end, the junction sequence differs from germline, possibly due to a read error. The chain carries TRBV7-2 and TRBJ1-2; 12 bases agree with TRBD1. The CDR3 spans 14 residues. The germline V gene has CDR1 SGHTA and CDR2 FQGNSA. This chain's CDR3 is CASRLGTGGDGYTF. The DNA of the CDR3 is TGTGCCAGCAGGTTAGGGACAGGGGGCGACGGCTACACCTTC.

The chain uses TRBV11-2 and TRBJ2-3; possible D gene TRBD1, 6 bases. V lost 2 bases, J lost 2 bases, and 14 bases lay in between. From germline, CDR1 is SGHAT and CDR2 FQNNGV. This CDR3 has 16 residues. CDR3 bases: TGTGCCAGCAGCTTACGAGTAGGGGGACCCACAGATACGCAGTATTTT. Protein sequence: CASSLRVGGPTDTQYF.

This clone was seen a single time. This rearrangement joins TRBV11-2 to TRBJ2-5; 8 positions match TRBD1. Near its end, the DNA agrees better with TRBJ2-7, so the J call may be wrong. Germline loops: CDR1 SGHAT, CDR2 FQNNGV. The CDR3 is 19 residues long. This chain's CDR3 is CASSLARTGNIGETYEQYF. The CDR3 nucleotides read TGTGCCAGCAGCTTAGCGAGGACAGGGAATATTGGGGAAACCTACGAGCAGTACTTC.

The rearrangement joins TRBV19 to TRBJ2-7; 7 bases are shared with TRBD2. The germline V gene encodes CDR1 LNHDA and CDR2 SQIVND (reference sequence). CDR3 length: 17 amino acids. With 3 bases clipped from V and 2 bases from J, the junction kept 13 bases outside the gene matches. The CDR3 DNA reads TGTGCCAGTAGTATTTCCAAAGCGGCTAGCGGCCCCTACGAGCAGTACTTC. This codes for CASSISKAASGPYEQYF.

The chain couples TRBV5-1 to TRBJ2-2, with D uncertain. Trimming took 0 bases from V and 6 from J, leaving 12 bases between them. Germline assignment: CDR1 SGHRS and CDR2 YFSETQ. CDR3 length: 15 amino acids. The CDR3 DNA reads as TGCGCCAGCAGCTTGGATCTAGTAATGGCCGGGGAGCTGTTTTTT. This encodes CASSLDLVMAGELFF.

The chain carries TRBV11-3 and TRBJ1-1, with TRBD1 identical over 8 bases. The CDR3 spans 15 residues. The germline gives CDR1 SGHNT, CDR2 YENEEA. The trim removed 5 bases at V and 4 bases at J, leaving 9 bases unmatched. CDR3 bases: TGTGCCAGCAGCCTGCAGGGGGCGGTGGTCACTGAAGCTTTCTTT. Protein product: CASSLQGAVVTEAFF.

The chain employs TRBV29-1 and TRBJ2-7; a weak D match, TRBD2 (5 bases). CDR1 is SQVTM, CDR2 ANQGSEA, per germline. The CDR3 contains 14 residues. V lost 4 bases and J lost 1, with 14 bases in between. CDR3 DNA sequence: TGCAGCGTTGTGCCAGCTAGCCGTTCCTACGAGCAGTACTTC. Amino acid sequence: CSVVPASRSYEQYF.

The rearrangement uses TRBV5-1 and TRBJ1-2; 8 bases agree with TRBD1. The germline CDR1 and CDR2 sequences are SGHRS and YFSETQ. The CDR3 is 15 residues long. V lost 5 bases, J lost 8 bases, and 14 bases stayed unmatched. The CDR3 coding sequence is TGCGCCAGCAGGACAGGGGTGGACTATGGCGGAGGCTACACCTTC. Translated: CASRTGVDYGGGYTF. Full variable domain (outside the CDR3, taken from reference TRBV5-1 and TRBJ1-2): KAGVTQTPRYLIKTRGQQVTLSCSPISGHRSVSWYQQTPGQGLQFLFEYFSETQRNKGNFPGRFSGRQFSNSRSEMNVSTLELGDSALYLCASRTGVDYGGGYTFGSGTRLTVV.

The gene calls are TRBV4-3 and TRBJ2-1; 9 bases align to TRBD2. Germline values: CDR1 LGHNA, CDR2 YSLEER. This CDR3 has 19 residues. With V trimmed by 0 bases and J by 0 bases, 9 bases remained unmatched. CDR3 protein: CASSQDRTSARSSYNEQFF. The CDR3 DNA reads TGCGCCAGCAGCCAAGATAGGACTAGCGCCAGGAGCTCCTACAATGAGCAGTTCTTC.

The CDR3 DNA reads TGTGCCAGCAGCTTGAGCGGGACGTCAGATACGCAGTATTTT. It encodes CASSLSGTSDTQYF. The chain recombines TRBV7-7 with TRBJ2-3, with TRBD2 identical over 7 bases. This CDR3 contains 14 residues. Germline CDR1 is SSHAT and CDR2 is FNYEAQ (reference sequence). Trimming removed 3 bases from V and 4 bases from J; junction bases left unmatched: 4.